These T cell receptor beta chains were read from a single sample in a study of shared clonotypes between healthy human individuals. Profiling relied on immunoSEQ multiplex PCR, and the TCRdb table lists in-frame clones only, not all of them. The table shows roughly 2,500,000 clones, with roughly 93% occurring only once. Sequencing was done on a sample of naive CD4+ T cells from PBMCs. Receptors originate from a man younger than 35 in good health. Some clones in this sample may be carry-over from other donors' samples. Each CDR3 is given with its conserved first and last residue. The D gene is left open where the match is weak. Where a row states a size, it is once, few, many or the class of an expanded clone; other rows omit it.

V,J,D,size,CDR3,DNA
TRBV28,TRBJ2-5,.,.,CASSPLRAVEEETQYF,TGTGCCAGCAGTCCCCTTCGGGCAGTAGAAGAAGAGACCCAGTACTTC
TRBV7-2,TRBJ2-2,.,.,CASSLMGQGVGTGELFF,TGTGCCAGCAGCTTAATGGGGCAGGGAGTAGGCACCGGGGAGCTGTTTTTT
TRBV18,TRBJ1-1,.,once,CASSSGVTEAFF,TGTGCCAGCTCCTCAGGGGTTACCGAAGCTTTCTTT
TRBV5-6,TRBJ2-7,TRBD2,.,CASSPSPSGRTYEQYF,TGTGCCAGCAGCCCCTCGCCTAGCGGGAGAACCTACGAGCAGTACTTC
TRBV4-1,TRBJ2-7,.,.,CASSRETVYEQYF,TGCGCCAGCAGCCGGGAGACGGTTTACGAGCAGTACTTC
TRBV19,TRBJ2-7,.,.,CASSTRTGAYEQYF,TGTGCCAGTAGTACCCGGACCGGAGCCTACGAGCAGTACTTC
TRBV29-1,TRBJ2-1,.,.,CSVGRYNEQFF,TGCAGCGTTGGACGTTACAATGAGCAGTTCTTC
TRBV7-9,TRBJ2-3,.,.,CASSLGADTQYF,TGTGCCAGCAGCTTAGGTGCGGATACGCAGTATTTT
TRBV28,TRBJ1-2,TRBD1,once,CASSHRDRQLYGYTF,TGTGCCAGCAGTCACCGGGACAGGCAACTCTATGGCTACACCTTC
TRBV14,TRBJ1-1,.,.,CASREALPGTEAFF,TGTGCCAGCAGGGAGGCTTTACCGGGCACTGAAGCTTTCTTT
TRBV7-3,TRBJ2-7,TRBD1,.,CASSSYRGQSISEQYF,TGTGCCAGCAGCTCATATAGGGGACAGAGCATCTCCGAGCAGTACTTC
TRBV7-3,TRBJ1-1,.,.,CASSFWGRMNTEAFF,TGTGCCAGCAGCTTCTGGGGAAGAATGAACACTGAAGCTTTCTTT
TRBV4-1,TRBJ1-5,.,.,CASSQGGGAPLKNQPQHF,TGCGCCAGCAGCCAAGGTGGGGGGGCCCCCCTTAAAAATCAGCCCCAGCATTTT
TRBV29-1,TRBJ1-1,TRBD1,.,CSVEERGRGLDTEAFF,TGCAGCGTTGAAGAAAGGGGCAGGGGGCTTGACACTGAAGCTTTCTTT
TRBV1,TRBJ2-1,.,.,CTSSQGHNEQFF,TGCACCAGCAGCCAAGGGCACAATGAGCAGTTCTTC
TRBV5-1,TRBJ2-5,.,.,CASSTSASQETQYF,TGCGCCAGCAGCACGTCGGCTTCCCAAGAGACACAGTACTTC
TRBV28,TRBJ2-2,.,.,CASVKGGANTGELFF,TGTGCCAGCGTGAAGGGGGGCGCGAACACCGGGGAGCTGTTTTTT
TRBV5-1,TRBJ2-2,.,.,CASSTTPTNTGELFF,TGCGCCAGCAGCACCACCCCGACGAACACCGGGGAGCTGTTTTTT
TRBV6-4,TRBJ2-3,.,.,CASSDSGGSTDTQYF,TGTGCCAGCAGTGACTCGGGCGGGTCCACAGATACGCAGTATTTT
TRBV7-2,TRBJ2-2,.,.,CASSLQGTGELFF,TGTGCCAGCAGCTTGCAGGGTACCGGGGAGCTGTTTTTT
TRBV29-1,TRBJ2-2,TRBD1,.,CSAWTGFRIGELFF,TGCAGCGCCTGGACAGGGTTTAGGATTGGGGAGCTGTTTTTT
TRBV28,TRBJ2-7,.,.,CASSLPQGNYEQYF,TGCGCCAGCAGTCTACCACAGGGAAACTACGAGCAGTACTTC
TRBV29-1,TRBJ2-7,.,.,CSVRGRASYEQYF,TGCAGCGTTAGGGGAAGGGCGTCCTACGAGCAGTACTTC
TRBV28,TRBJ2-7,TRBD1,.,CASSSHPAQGQPEQYF,TGTGCCAGCAGTAGTCACCCAGCCCAGGGACAGCCCGAGCAGTACTTC
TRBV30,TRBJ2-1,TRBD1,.,CALQGVGASYNEQFF,TGTGCCCTACAGGGGGTCGGTGCCTCCTACAATGAGCAGTTCTTC
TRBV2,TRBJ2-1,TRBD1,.,CASRQGNPYNEQFF,TGTGCCAGCAGACAGGGGAACCCCTACAATGAGCAGTTCTTC
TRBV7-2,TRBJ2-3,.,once,CASSPQGGTDTQYF,TGTGCCAGCAGCCCCCAGGGCGGCACAGATACGCAGTATTTT
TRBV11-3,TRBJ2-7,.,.,CASSFPKKGDRSYEQYF,TGTGCCAGCAGCTTCCCAAAAAAGGGCGACCGCTCCTACGAGCAGTACTTC
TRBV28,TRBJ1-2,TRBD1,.,CASSPPRQGYGYTF,TGTGCCAGCAGTCCACCGCGACAGGGGTATGGCTACACCTTC
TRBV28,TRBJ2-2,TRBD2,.,CASSFLAGKVGELFF,TGTGCCAGCAGTTTTCTAGCGGGGAAGGTCGGGGAGCTGTTTTTT
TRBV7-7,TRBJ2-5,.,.,CASSFSGLETQYF,TGTGCCAGCAGCTTTTCAGGGTTAGAGACCCAGTACTTC
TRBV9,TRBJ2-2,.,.,CASSVRPDTGELFF,TGTGCCAGCAGCGTAAGGCCCGACACCGGGGAGCTGTTTTTT
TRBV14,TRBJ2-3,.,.,CASSPLGRKGSITDTQYF,TGTGCCAGCAGCCCCCTCGGAAGGAAGGGGTCCATCACAGATACGCAGTATTTT
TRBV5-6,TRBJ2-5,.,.,CASSLAGEAETQYF,TGTGCCAGCAGCTTGGCGGGAGAGGCGGAGACCCAGTACTTC
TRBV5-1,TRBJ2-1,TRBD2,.,CASSLGLLRDYSLNEQFF,TGCGCCAGCAGCTTGGGGCTACTTAGGGACTATTCGTTGAATGAGCAGTTCTTC
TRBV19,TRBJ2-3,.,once,CASSILVGSDTQYF,TGTGCCAGTAGTATTCTAGTAGGTTCAGATACGCAGTATTTT
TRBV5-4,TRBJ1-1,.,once,CASSLRDSPVRTEAFF,TGTGCCAGCAGCTTGAGGGACTCACCCGTACGGACTGAAGCTTTCTTT
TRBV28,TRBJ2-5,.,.,CASSPLRETQYF,TGTGCCAGCAGTCCACTGCGGGAGACCCAGTACTTC
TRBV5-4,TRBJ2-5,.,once,CASSLTPWDQKQETQYF,TGTGCCAGCAGCTTGACACCTTGGGACCAAAAGCAAGAGACCCAGTACTTC
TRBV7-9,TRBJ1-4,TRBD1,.,CASSLGWRQGDEKLFF,TGTGCCAGCAGCTTAGGGTGGAGACAGGGGGACGAAAAACTGTTTTTT
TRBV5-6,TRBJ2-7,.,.,CASTRGLARPYEQYF,TGTGCCAGCACCAGGGGCCTTGCCAGACCCTACGAGCAGTACTTC
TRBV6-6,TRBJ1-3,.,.,CASSYPPQGTGNTIYF,TGTGCCAGCAGTTACCCCCCCCAGGGGACTGGAAACACCATATATTTT